What follows are 10 T cell receptor beta chains derived from one specimen sequenced in a study of T cell responses to AZD1222 COVID-19 vaccine. The table came from immunoSEQ multiplex PCR; TCRdb's copy has only in-frame clones and leaves some out. Here the sample spans some 39,000 clones, 90% being singletons. The sequencing used peripheral blood, collected 28 days after the second AZD1222 dose. These receptors originate from an adult who received the AZD1222 COVID-19 vaccine.

This sequence joins TRBV4-1 and TRBJ2-7; TRBD2 aligns across 10 bases. This CDR3 comprises 17 residues. The germline gives CDR1 MGHRA, CDR2 YSYEKL. The ends lost 6 bases at V and 0 bases at J; junction bases unmatched: 11. The chain's CDR3 is CASSLSGGPFSSYEQYF. CDR3 DNA: TGCGCCAGCAGTCTTAGCGGGGGGCCTTTTAGCTCCTACGAGCAGTACTTC.

The chain joins TRBV7-2 to TRBJ2-7; D is perhaps TRBD1 (5 bases). Germline assignment: CDR1 SGHTA and CDR2 FQGNSA. V lost 5 bases and J lost 0, with 14 bases in between. This CDR3 region has 15 residues. CDR3 residues: CASSPGRVSSYEQYF. Here the CDR3 DNA reads TGTGCCAGCAGCCCGGGCAGGGTCTCCTCCTACGAGCAGTACTTC.

In this sample, this clone turned up once. V is TRBV4-3 and J is TRBJ1-2; D gene uncertain. CDR3 length equals 13 residues. CDR1 is LGHNA, CDR2 YSLEER, per germline. V lost 0 bases and J lost 8, with 10 bases in between. In DNA, the CDR3 is TGCGCCAGCAGCCAAGATACAAGGTCAGGCTACACCTTC. Amino acids: CASSQDTRSGYTF.

This clone was seen more than once but under ten times. The chain has TRBV6-5 and TRBJ1-5; D ambiguous. The germline gives CDR1 MNHEY, CDR2 SVGAGI. The CDR3 is made up of 15 amino acids. V lost 8 bases, J lost 1 base, and 15 bases lay in between. The CDR3 region has the DNA TGTGCCAGCGTTGTTGGGGTATGGAGCAATCAGCCCCAGCATTTT. Amino acids: CASVVGVWSNQPQHF.

The chain joins TRBV14 to TRBJ1-2; possibly TRBD1 for D (5 bases). The CDR3 loop spans 16 amino acids. Trimming took off 5 bases at V and 7 bases at J, with 23 bases between the two ends. Germline V gene lookup returns CDR1 SGHDN and CDR2 FVKESK. The CDR3 DNA sequence: TGTGCCAGCAGCTTGTTACCGGGACTCATAACGGGTGGCTACACCTTC. Residues: CASSLLPGLITGGYTF.

The chain employs TRBV5-4 and TRBJ2-7; no reliable D call. The CDR3 contains 14 residues. CDR1 SGHNT and CDR2 YYREEE come from the germline V gene (reference sequence). Trimming removed 5 bases from V and 5 bases from J, with 17 bases in between. The CDR3 here is CASRPGGRTHEQYF. For the CDR3, the DNA is TGTGCCAGCAGACCGGGTGGTAGGACCCACGAGCAGTACTTC.

The chain combines TRBV12-3 or TRBV12-4 with TRBJ1-2; D is possibly TRBD1 (5 bases). There are 12 residues in the CDR3. The ends were cut back, 3 bases at V and 10 bases at J, with 12 bases in the middle. The CDR3 loop is CASSLGRATYTF. The CDR3 nucleotides are TGTGCCAGCAGTTTGGGCAGGGCCACCTACACCTTC.

The chain is built from TRBV5-4 and TRBJ1-1; a weak D match, TRBD1 (5 bases). Germline CDR1 is SGHNT and CDR2 is YYREEE (reference sequence). V shed 5 bases and J shed 0 bases, with 14 bases lying between them. The CDR3 totals 15 residues. CDR3 sequence reads: CASRSDTMMNTEAFF. The CDR3 bases are TGTGCCAGCAGATCGGACACTATGATGAACACTGAAGCTTTCTTT.

This chain uses TRBV10-2 with TRBJ1-2; D gene unclear. Germline V lookup: CDR1 WSHSY, CDR2 SAAADI. The CDR3 sequence is 13 residues long. V lost 2 bases and J 5 bases, leaving 9 bases between the germline ends. CDR3 sequence: CASSEGRRYGYTF. CDR3 coding DNA: TGCGCCAGCAGTGAGGGACGGCGGTATGGCTACACCTTC.

J is TRBJ1-4 and V is TRBV5-1; D remains ambiguous. This CDR3 has 16 amino acids. Trimming took off 0 bases at V and 0 bases at J, with 9 bases between the two ends. The V gene's germline CDR1 is SGHRS and CDR2 YFSETQ. CDR3 loop: CASSLGGFATNEKLFF. For the CDR3, the DNA is TGCGCCAGCAGCTTGGGCGGGTTCGCAACTAATGAAAAACTGTTTTTT.